The 3 T cell receptor beta chains reported below all come from one sample, sequenced in a study of regulatory T cells in long-lasting Graves disease. Sequencing libraries for TCR beta were prepared with iRepertoire HTBI primers and Arm-PCR of CDR3 regions. TCRdb recomputed calls from the multiplex PCR reads with MiXCR, one row per CDR3 protein. The table has approximately 470,000 distinct CDR3 sequences, about a sixth seen once. Time point specified: newly diagnosed GD, antithyroid drugs for less than 3 months. Extracted RNA from PBMCs served as the source of the TCR library. The data also belong to a second study, concerning T cells in Graves' hyperthyroidism and ophthalmopathy.

The sequenced sample was peripheral blood mononuclear cells (PBMCs), obtained at new diagnosis, from a patient treated with antithyroid drugs. Receptors were obtained from a man aged 40-49 years with Graves disease.

This clonotype was seen many times. The gene calls are TRBV6-1 and TRBJ1-2, with D tentatively TRBD1 (6 bases). Trimming stripped 7 bases from V and 5 bases from J, with 17 bases between. Germline-derived CDR1 and CDR2 are MNHNS and SASEGT. The CDR3 runs 14 residues. The CDR3 DNA reads TGTGCCAGCACCACCGGGGGGGCATATTATGGCTACACCTTC. The encoded protein is CASTTGGAYYGYTF.

This clonotype was seen a single time. The chain carries TRBV5-1 and TRBJ2-3, with 9 bases that match TRBD1. The CDR3 contains 16 residues. Germline V gene data show CDR1 as SGHRS and CDR2 as YFSETQ. V lost 4 bases, J lost 2 bases, and 8 bases stayed unmatched. The CDR3 nucleotides read TGCGCCAGCAGCCCGAGGACAGGGGCCGACACAGATACGCAGTATTTT. The encoded protein is CASSPRTGADTDTQYF.

This clonotype was observed many times. This sequence joins TRBV6-2 or TRBV6-3 and TRBJ2-2; D gene unclear. Germline loops: CDR1 MNHEY, CDR2 SVGEGT. Trimming shortened V by 2 bases and J by 3 bases, and 13 bases separated the two germline ends. The CDR3 covers 16 residues. The CDR3 sequence: CASSYRWTYYTGELFF. As DNA, the CDR3 is TGTGCCAGCAGTTACAGGTGGACGTATTACACCGGGGAGCTGTTTTTT.